This TCR beta chain comes out of a study of glioma-infiltrating T cells after dendritic cell vaccination. The immunoSEQ assay amplified TCRB CDR3 from up to about 2 ug DNA. The PCR used 60 V beta and 13 J beta primers. Method: immunoSEQ multiplex PCR; TCRdb's copy keeps in-frame clones and lacks some. The data contain tens of thousands of clones, 86% of them seen just once; the ten biggest clones take up 15% to 18%. Sequencing used blood, obtained before dendritic cell vaccination. The clonotype was recovered from a human donor with glioblastoma.

The CDR3 here is CSVEGLADSYEQYF. CDR3 DNA sequence: TGCAGCGTTGAGGGGCTAGCGGACAGCTACGAGCAGTACTTC. V and J are TRBV29-1 and TRBJ2-7, with D tentatively TRBD2 (7 bases). The CDR3 loop spans 14 amino acids. V was shortened by 3 bases and J by 3 bases, with 15 bases between the two germline ends. Per the germline V gene, CDR1 is SQVTM and CDR2 is ANQGSEA.